This T cell receptor (beta chain) emerged from a study of T cells after yellow fever vaccination. General study points: Repertoires obtained by FACS sorting could include abundant clonotypes that entered as contaminants from the bulk population. Boosting was followed by the reappearance of most primary-vaccination clones (around 95% CD4, about 90% CD8). A minor fraction of clonotypes spanned both CD4 and CD8 compartments.

This clonotype was found a few times. What it binds is not known. CDR1 is DFQATT, CDR2 SNEGSKA, per germline (reference sequence). V dropped 8 bases and J dropped 4 bases, with 22 bases sitting between them. This CDR3 is built from 15 residues. The authors made TCR cDNA by 5'RACE template switching, adding a universal primer site and UMIs. Via MiXCR, TCRdb re-called the 5' RACE reads, giving one row per CDR3 protein. In the table there are 200,000 to 250,000 distinct CDR3 sequences, less than 9% of which are singletons. This receptor was obtained from a man aged 25 to 40 who received the YFV17D yellow fever vaccine. The material sequenced was CD4+ T cells sorted from PBMCs, taken 15 days after the yellow fever booster vaccination. This chain connects TRBV20-1 to TRBJ2-3; D is tentatively TRBD1 or TRBD2 (6 bases each). DNA for the CDR3: TGCAGTACTACCAGGGGTTTCCGACTAGCAGATACGCAGTATTTT. As protein: CSTTRGFRLADTQYF.